The 16 T cell receptor beta chains below all came from one sample that was sequenced in a study of Graves' ophthalmopathy and Graves' hyperthyroidism. Amplification targeted the TCR beta CDR3 regions, with RNA transcripts as the source material. After a first-round RT-PCR with HTBI primers, a second-round multiplex PCR was run. MiXCR was run by TCRdb on the multiplex PCR reads, yielding one entry per CDR3 protein. The sample consists of around 670,000 distinct CDR3 sequences, roughly 41% of them appearing once. The sequenced sample was peripheral blood. The receptors here all came from an adult man with Graves' ophthalmopathy.

About this clonotype: Compared with germline, one end of the junction differs, possibly owing to a read error. The chain recombines TRBV20-1 with TRBJ2-5; 7 bases line up with TRBD1. This CDR3 contains 15 residues. CDR1 and CDR2 (germline): DFQATT, SNEGSKA (reference sequence). CDR3 region: CCASSVDRVQETQYF. CDR3 bases: TGCTGTGCTAGCAGCGTCGACAGGGTCCAAGAGACCCAGTACTTC.

The CDR3 DNA sequence: TGTGCCGGAGTCGGGGGGAGGGACACTGAAGCTTTCTTT. Translation: CAGVGGRDTEAFF. V is TRBV25-1 and J is TRBJ1-1; a possible D gene is TRBD1 (5 bases). The CDR3 spans 13 residues. Per the germline V gene, CDR1 is MGHDK and CDR2 is SYGVNS. Trimming took 11 bases from V and 3 from J, leaving 16 bases between them.

The chain recombines TRBV11-2 with TRBJ2-7, with TRBD1 as a possible D gene (5 bases). V lost 1 base to trimming and J lost 5 bases, with 15 bases between them. CDR1 and CDR2 from the germline V gene are SGHAT and FQNNGV. This CDR3 has 15 amino acids. The CDR3 DNA follows: TGTGCCAGCAGCTTAGTCAGGGCCCTTAGGGACGAGCAGTACTTC. This translates into CASSLVRALRDEQYF.

The rearrangement links TRBV20-1 to TRBJ2-7, with D perhaps matching TRBD1 (6 bases). The CDR3 totals 17 residues. Germline V gives CDR1 DFQATT, CDR2 SNEGSKA (reference sequence). The ends were cut back, 0 bases at V and 1 base at J, with 19 bases in the middle. CDR3 bases: TGCAGTGCTAGAGATCAAGCCTTCCTACAGGGATCCTACGAGCAGTACTTC. Translation gives CSARDQAFLQGSYEQYF.

This rearrangement joins TRBV5-1 to TRBJ1-6; no clear D gene. Between the trimmed V and J ends, which lost 1 base and 6 bases, there was a span of 8 bases. This CDR3 comprises 14 residues. Per the germline V gene, CDR1 is SGHRS and CDR2 is YFSETQ. The CDR3 here is CASSLNGFNSPLHF. Written as DNA, the CDR3 is TGCGCCAGCAGCTTGAACGGATTTAATTCACCCCTCCACTTT.

This clonotype was detected only a few times. This sequence joins TRBV27 and TRBJ1-2; no clear D. Germline loops: CDR1 MNHEY, CDR2 SMNVEV (reference sequence). The length of the CDR3 is 15 residues. Trimming cost V 4 bases and J 7 bases, with 19 bases left between them. CDR3: CASSYSRGYGAGYTF. In DNA, the CDR3 is TGTGCCAGCAGTTACTCTCGGGGATACGGCGCTGGCTACACCTTC.

V and J are TRBV10-3 and TRBJ2-5; 11 nucleotides line up with TRBD2. The J segment lost 1 base and the V segment lost 10 bases, leaving 2 bases of the junction unmatched. The germline CDR1 and CDR2 sequences are ENHRY and SYGVKD. The CDR3 is 13 residues long. The DNA for the CDR3 is TGTGCCACCGGACTAGCGGGCCAAGAGACCCAGTACTTC. Its protein product is CATGLAGQETQYF.

The CDR3 bases are TGTGCCAGCAGCGTTGGGTCCCTCCAAGAGACCCAGTACTTC. Protein product: CASSVGSLQETQYF. The chain carries TRBV9 and TRBJ2-5; no definite D call. The CDR3 covers 14 residues. Trimming removed 2 bases from V and 1 base from J, with 9 bases in between. Germline V CDR1 and CDR2: SGDLS, YYNGEE.

The CDR3 DNA sequence: TGTGCCACCAGTGATTTGGATCGGGGGACACAGTACTTC. Its protein is CATSDLDRGTQYF. The chain links TRBV24-1 to TRBJ2-5; D tentatively reads TRBD1 or TRBD2 (6 bases each). V gave up 0 bases and J gave up 11 bases, with 12 bases separating them. The CDR3 has 13 amino acids. Germline CDR1 KGHDR, CDR2 SFDVKD.

This chain links TRBV15 with TRBJ1-2; D perhaps matches TRBD1 (5 bases). V lost 3 bases, J lost 8 bases, and 16 bases lay in between. CDR1 is LNHNV and CDR2 is YYDKDF in the germline V gene (reference sequence). The CDR3 totals 14 residues. Here the CDR3 DNA reads TGTGCCACCAGCAGCTTAGGACATCCTTCGGGCTACACCTTC. It encodes CATSSLGHPSGYTF.

This clonotype was recorded a few times. The rearrangement links TRBV7-9 to TRBJ2-7; 8 bases are shared with TRBD2. The junction had 12 bases not matched to a gene; V was cut back by 6 bases and J by 5 bases. This CDR3 is 15 amino acids long. The germline V gene encodes CDR1 SEHNR and CDR2 FQNEAQ (reference sequence). In nucleotides, the CDR3 is TGTGCCAGCAGTCCGGAGCGGGAGAGTTTCCACGAGCAGTACTTC. Translating it yields CASSPERESFHEQYF.

This clonotype was seen just once. This chain links TRBV15 with TRBJ2-2; D is unresolved. Germline V lookup: CDR1 LNHNV, CDR2 YYDKDF (reference sequence). The V and J ends lost 1 base and 3 bases respectively, with 6 bases between them. The CDR3 extends over 14 amino acids. The CDR3 DNA is TGTGCCACCAGCAGAGTGTCTGACACCGGGGAGCTGTTTTTT. It codes for CATSRVSDTGELFF.

J is TRBJ2-7 and V is TRBV10-3; TRBD1 aligns across 7 bases. The V gene end was trimmed by 5 bases and the J gene end by 7 bases; junction bases not matched to a gene: 8. This CDR3 has 13 amino acids. Germline V lookup: CDR1 ENHRY, CDR2 SYGVKD. The CDR3 spells CAISYLGQAEQYF. The CDR3 nucleotides are TGTGCCATCAGTTACCTCGGACAGGCTGAGCAGTACTTC.

This chain connects TRBV29-1 to TRBJ1-2; 8 bases are shared with TRBD1. This CDR3 contains 12 residues. Per the germline V gene, CDR1 is SQVTM and CDR2 is ANQGSEA. The V segment lost 6 bases and the J segment 7 bases; nucleotides outside the gene matches: 7. The DNA of the CDR3 is TGCAGCGTGGGGGGACAGGCCGTTGGCTACACCTTC. Translation gives CSVGGQAVGYTF.

This clonotype was recorded a few times. The chain recombines TRBV4-3 with TRBJ2-7; TRBD2 matches at 10 bases. This CDR3 has 18 amino acids. Germline-derived CDR1 and CDR2 are LGHNA and YSLEER. With 0 bases clipped from V and 5 bases from J, the junction kept 13 bases outside the gene matches. Written as DNA, the CDR3 is TGCGCCAGCAGCCAAGACCCGTTACTAGCGGGAACTTTCGACGAGCAGTACTTC. Protein sequence: CASSQDPLLAGTFDEQYF.

With respect to this clonotype: Because the CDR3 is missing its conserved closing phenylalanine or tryptophan, this is likely a read error. This chain connects TRBV13 to TRBJ2-7; tentative D call: TRBD1 (6 bases). Trimming left V 4 bases short and J 2 bases short, with 15 bases between. The CDR3 covers 15 residues. Looked up from germline, CDR1 is PRHDT and CDR2 is FYEKMQ (reference sequence). CDR3: CASSSTGNRAYEQYS. As DNA, the CDR3 is TGTGCCAGCAGCTCCACAGGGAACAGGGCCTACGAGCAGTACTCC.